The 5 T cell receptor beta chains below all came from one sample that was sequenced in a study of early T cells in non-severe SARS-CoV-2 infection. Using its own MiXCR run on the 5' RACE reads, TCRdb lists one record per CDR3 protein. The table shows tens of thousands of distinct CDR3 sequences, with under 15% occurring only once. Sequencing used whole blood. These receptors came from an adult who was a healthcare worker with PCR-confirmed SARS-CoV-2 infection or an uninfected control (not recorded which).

Here the CDR3 DNA reads TGTGCCAGCTGGAACTCTGGGGCCAACGTCCTGACTTTC. Its translation is CASWNSGANVLTF. J is TRBJ2-6 and V is TRBV6-2 or TRBV6-3; the D is unclear. The germline V and J ends were trimmed by 8 bases and 0 bases, with 5 bases remaining between them. The germline CDR1 and CDR2 sequences are MNHEY and SVGEGT. The CDR3 sequence is 13 residues long.

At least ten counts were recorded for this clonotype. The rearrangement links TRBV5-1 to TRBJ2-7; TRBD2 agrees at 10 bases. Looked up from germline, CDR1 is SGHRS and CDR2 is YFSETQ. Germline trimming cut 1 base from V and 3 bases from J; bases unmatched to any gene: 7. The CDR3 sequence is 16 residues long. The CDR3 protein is CASSLWGTSVIYEQYF. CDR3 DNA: TGCGCCAGCAGCTTGTGGGGGACTAGCGTAATCTACGAGCAGTACTTC.

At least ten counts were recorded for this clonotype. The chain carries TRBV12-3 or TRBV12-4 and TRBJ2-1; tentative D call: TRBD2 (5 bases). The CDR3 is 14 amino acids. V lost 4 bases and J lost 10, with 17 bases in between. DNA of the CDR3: TGTGCCAGCAGTTCCCGGGGTATAGCAGGCGAGCAGTTCTTC. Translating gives CASSSRGIAGEQFF.

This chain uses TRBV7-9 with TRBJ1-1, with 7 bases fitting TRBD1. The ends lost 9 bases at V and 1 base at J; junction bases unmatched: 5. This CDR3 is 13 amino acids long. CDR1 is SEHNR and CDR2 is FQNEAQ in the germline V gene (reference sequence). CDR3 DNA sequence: TGTGCCAGTTTGCGGACAGGGAACACTGAAGCTTTCTTT. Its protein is CASLRTGNTEAFF.

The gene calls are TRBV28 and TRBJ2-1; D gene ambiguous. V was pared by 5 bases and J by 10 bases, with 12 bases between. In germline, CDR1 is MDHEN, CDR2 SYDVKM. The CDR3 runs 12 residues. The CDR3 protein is CASSRTGPEQFF. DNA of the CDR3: TGTGCCAGCAGTAGAACCGGCCCCGAGCAGTTCTTC.